Below, 29 T cell receptor beta chains from the same sample are listed, as sequenced in a study of cytomegalovirus exposure and HLA in healthy donors (dated by TCRdb to 2017 to 2019). Library method: the immunoSEQ multiplex PCR assay. The multiplex PCR relied on a mix of 60 forward primers for TCR Vbeta segments and 13 reverse primers for TCR Jbeta segments. TCRdb's version of the immuneACCESS table is confined to in-frame rearrangements and falls short of the full clone set. An unresolved V gene accounts for under half of the shortfall where checked; the remainder is of unknown origin. A total of over 150,000 clones appear in this sample, roughly 80% of them only once. Clones ranked in the top ten supply approximately 2.2% of the sample. Sequencing was done on a sample of PBMCs. The receptors shown here come from a male donor in good health and CMV-seronegative.

The rearrangement joins TRBV30 to TRBJ1-5; D gene ambiguous. The CDR3 spans 12 residues. Germline-derived CDR1 and CDR2 are GTSNPN and SVGIG (reference sequence). Trimming stripped 4 bases from V and 5 bases from J, with 9 bases between. The CDR3 bases are TGTGCCTGGAACAGCAGAGATCAGCCCCAGCATTTT. This translates into CAWNSRDQPQHF. The complete variable domain, with remaining parts taken from reference TRBV30 and TRBJ1-5, reads SQTIHQWPATLVQPVGSPLSLECTVEGTSNPNLYWYRQAAGRGLQLLFYSVGIGQISSEVPQNLSASRPQDRQFILSSKKLLLSDSGFYLCAWNSRDQPQHFGDGTRLSIL.

The rearrangement uses TRBV4-1 and TRBJ2-7; 7 bases agree with TRBD2. Trimming removed 5 bases from V and 1 base from J; junction bases left unmatched: 5. The length of the CDR3 is 14 residues. Germline V gene sequence: CDR1 MGHRA, CDR2 YSYEKL. CDR3 in amino acids: CASSLTSQSYEQYF. DNA for the CDR3: TGCGCCAGCAGCTTGACTAGCCAATCCTACGAGCAGTACTTC.

The genes are TRBV9 and TRBJ1-1; possible D gene TRBD1, 6 bases. The V gene's germline CDR1 is SGDLS and CDR2 YYNGEE. This CDR3 has 14 residues. The V and J ends lost 0 bases and 5 bases respectively, with 11 bases between them. The DNA for the CDR3 is TGTGCCAGCAGCGTAGTAGGGGGGGAAACTGAAGCTTTCTTT. Protein: CASSVVGGETEAFF.

The chain couples TRBV2 to TRBJ1-5, with 11 bases lining up with TRBD1. CDR3 length: 13 residues. Per the germline V gene, CDR1 is SNHLY and CDR2 is FYNNEI. V shed 8 bases and J 7 bases; nucleotides not matched to a gene: 4. The CDR3 region is CASRDRGIQPQHF. CDR3 sequence (DNA): TGTGCCAGCCGGGACAGGGGGATACAGCCCCAGCATTTT.

This clone was recorded only once. The chain uses TRBV4-1 and TRBJ1-1; 10 nucleotides match TRBD1. J was trimmed by 0 bases and V by 1 base; bases with no gene match: 5. Germline V gives CDR1 MGHRA, CDR2 YSYEKL. The CDR3 consists of 17 residues. The CDR3 reads CASSQGQGAGVNTEAFF. As DNA, the CDR3 is TGCGCCAGCAGCCAAGGACAGGGGGCAGGGGTGAACACTGAAGCTTTCTTT.

V and J are TRBV6-5 and TRBJ1-2; D perhaps matches TRBD1 (6 bases). Trimming removed 2 bases from V and 4 bases from J, with 14 bases in between. The CDR3 extends over 15 amino acids. Germline V gives CDR1 MNHEY, CDR2 SVGAGI. The CDR3 protein is CASSYTKQGIYGYTF. The CDR3 DNA reads TGTGCCAGCAGTTACACCAAACAGGGAATCTATGGCTACACCTTC.

Only a few counts were recorded for this clone. The rearrangement joins TRBV7-2 to TRBJ1-5, with TRBD1 matching 7 bases. The CDR3 is 17 amino acids. The germline V gene encodes CDR1 SGHTA and CDR2 FQGNSA. The V segment lost 7 bases and the J segment 4 bases; nucleotides outside the gene matches: 16. The CDR3 nucleotides read TGTGCCAGCAACAAACCGGGGGCAGGGGGGAGAAATCAGCCCCAGCATTTT. Protein sequence: CASNKPGAGGRNQPQHF.

The chain joins TRBV5-1 to TRBJ1-1; 10 bases align to TRBD1. Germline values: CDR1 SGHRS, CDR2 YFSETQ. The CDR3 consists of 16 residues. V lost 0 bases to trimming and J lost 4 bases; unmatched junction nucleotides: 6. The CDR3 region is CASSLVTGGAGTEAFF. For the CDR3, the DNA is TGCGCCAGCAGCTTGGTGACAGGGGGCGCGGGCACTGAAGCTTTCTTT.

J is TRBJ1-3 and V is TRBV5-1; D uncertain. Between the trimmed V and J ends, which lost 0 bases and 1 base, there was a span of 8 bases. Germline lookup yields CDR1 SGHRS and CDR2 YFSETQ. The CDR3 totals 15 residues. The CDR3 here is CASSLGPLSGNTIYF. DNA for the CDR3: TGCGCCAGCAGCTTGGGGCCATTATCTGGAAACACCATATATTTT.

The chain uses TRBV2 and TRBJ1-2, with D possibly TRBD1 on 5 matching bases. This CDR3 is built from 13 residues. Germline V gene sequence: CDR1 SNHLY, CDR2 FYNNEI. Trimming pared 3 bases from V and 4 bases from J, leaving 9 bases between. In nucleotides, the CDR3 is TGTGCCAGCAGTGAGGGGGGGTTCTATGGCTACACCTTC. Its translation: CASSEGGFYGYTF.

The V gene is TRBV6-5, the J gene TRBJ1-6, with D possibly being TRBD1 (6 bases). This CDR3 comprises 14 residues. The germline gives CDR1 MNHEY, CDR2 SVGAGI. V lost 5 bases to trimming and J lost 10 bases, with 15 bases between them. The CDR3, as DNA: TGTGCCAGCAGTGAAGGGGGGGGTAACTCACCCCTCCACTTT. Protein product: CASSEGGGNSPLHF.

The CDR3 region is CASSLGQGVFEQYF. Written as DNA, the CDR3 is TGTGCCAGCAGCCTGGGACAGGGGGTTTTCGAGCAGTACTTC. The gene calls are TRBV5-4 and TRBJ2-7; 11 nucleotides match TRBD1. The CDR3 is 14 residues long. Germline V CDR1 and CDR2: SGHNT, YYREEE (reference sequence). The ends lost 4 bases at V and 6 bases at J; junction bases unmatched: 6.

The chain carries TRBV30 and TRBJ1-5; weak D call: TRBD1 (5 bases). The germline V gene has CDR1 GTSNPN and CDR2 SVGIG (reference sequence). CDR3 length: 16 residues. The V and J ends lost 1 base and 2 bases respectively, with 15 bases between them. CDR3 coding DNA: TGTGCCTGGAGTGCTGTCAGGGTCTTGGGCAATCAGCCCCAGCATTTT. Amino acids: CAWSAVRVLGNQPQHF.

The V call is TRBV2, the J call TRBJ2-4, with no clear D. CDR3 size: 16 residues. The germline V gene encodes CDR1 SNHLY and CDR2 FYNNEI. V lost 7 bases to trimming and J lost 0 bases, with 16 bases between them. CDR3 bases: TGTGCCAGCAACCTAGGTGGCCTTGTAGCCAAAAACATTCAGTACTTC. It specifies CASNLGGLVAKNIQYF.

The chain uses TRBV5-4 and TRBJ2-7; 7 positions agree with TRBD2. The germline V gene has CDR1 SGHNT and CDR2 YYREEE (reference sequence). This CDR3 region has 15 residues. V lost 2 bases and J lost 0; bases outside the gene matches: 5. This CDR3 reads CASSLRDYGSYEQYF. In DNA form, the CDR3 reads TGTGCCAGCAGCTTAAGGGACTACGGCTCCTACGAGCAGTACTTC.

The chain links TRBV6-5 to TRBJ2-7, with 7 bases lining up with TRBD1. Looked up from germline, CDR1 is MNHEY and CDR2 is SVGAGI. This CDR3 is built from 13 residues. V trimming: 7 bases; J trimming: 5 bases; junction bases outside the gene matches: 8. Here the CDR3 DNA reads TGTGCCAGCACCCCGACAGGGTCTGACGAGCAGTACTTC. It specifies CASTPTGSDEQYF.

V gene TRBV4-3 combines with J gene TRBJ2-3; D perhaps matches TRBD2 (7 bases). Germline CDR1 and CDR2: LGHNA and YSLEER. V lost 4 bases and J lost 4, with 15 bases in between. The CDR3 is 15 residues long. As DNA, the CDR3 is TGCGCCAGCAGCCCAAGGGGGGGGACCGCAGATACGCAGTATTTT. This translates into CASSPRGGTADTQYF.

A remark on this clone: The junction shows a germline mismatch at one end, possibly a read error. Within the sample, other DNA sequences also encode this same CDR3. The chain has TRBV6-6 and TRBJ1-5; no definite D call. CDR1 is MNHNY, CDR2 SVGAGI, per germline (reference sequence). The CDR3 has 14 amino acids. The CDR3 sequence is CASSVTVGNQPQHF. Here the CDR3 DNA reads TGTGCCAGCAGTGTTACGGTGGGCAATCAGCCCCAGCATTTC.

The sample holds one count of this clone. This chain links TRBV2 with TRBJ1-2; TRBD1 might be the D (5 bases). Germline values: CDR1 SNHLY, CDR2 FYNNEI. The germline V and J ends were trimmed by 3 bases and 0 bases, with 11 bases remaining between them. The CDR3 runs to 15 residues. CDR3 nucleotide sequence: TGTGCCAGCAGTGACAGGGCCGGTTCTAACTATGGCTACACCTTC. Its translation: CASSDRAGSNYGYTF.

The rearrangement joins TRBV14 to TRBJ1-2, with 10 bases aligning to TRBD1. The CDR3 length is 17 residues. The V and J ends lost 1 base and 2 bases, in that order; junction bases with no gene match: 7. The germline CDR1 and CDR2 sequences are SGHDN and FVKESK. CDR3 DNA: TGTGCCAGCAGCCAAGGGAGGACAGGGGGATTCAACTATGGCTACACCTTC. Translation gives CASSQGRTGGFNYGYTF.

The chain carries TRBV6-4 and TRBJ1-5; 7 bases match TRBD1. The CDR3 is 14 residues long. J gave up 2 bases and V 2 bases, and 0 bases lay outside the gene matches. Germline CDR1 and CDR2: MRHNA and SNTAGT. The CDR3 nucleotides are TGTGCCAGCAGTGACACAGGGGGCAATCAGCCCCAGCATTTT. It codes for CASSDTGGNQPQHF.

This chain joins TRBV6-5 and TRBJ2-1; the match to TRBD2 covers 11 bases. In germline, CDR1 is MNHEY, CDR2 SVGAGI. Trimming took 8 bases from V and 10 from J; bases not matched to a gene: 7. The CDR3 runs 13 residues. The DNA for the CDR3 is TGTGCCAGCGTAGTAGCGGGGGGGCAGGAGCAGTTCTTC. Amino acids: CASVVAGGQEQFF.

The chain employs TRBV19 and TRBJ1-5, with D perhaps matching TRBD1 (6 bases). In germline, CDR1 is LNHDA, CDR2 SQIVND (reference sequence). V was cut by 5 bases and J by 0 bases, with 14 bases left in between. The CDR3 contains 16 residues. For the CDR3, the DNA is TGTGCCAGTAGTTCCCCCGGGACATATAGCAATCAGCCCCAGCATTTT. Translation gives CASSSPGTYSNQPQHF. Full variable domain (outside the CDR3, taken from reference TRBV19 and TRBJ1-5): DGGITQSPKYLFRKEGQNVTLSCEQNLNHDAMYWYRQDPGQGLRLIYYSQIVNDFQKGDIAEGYSVSREKKESFPLTVTSAQKNPTAFYLCASSSPGTYSNQPQHFGDGTRLSIL.

The chain carries TRBV5-1 and TRBJ2-2, with a possible D match to TRBD2 (6 bases). Between the trimmed V and J ends, which lost 3 bases and 6 bases, there was a span of 15 bases. CDR3 length: 15 residues. CDR1 and CDR2 from the germline V gene are SGHRS and YFSETQ. This chain's CDR3 is CASSSTGTDSGELFF. In DNA, the CDR3 is TGCGCCAGCAGCTCGACCGGGACTGACTCCGGGGAGCTGTTTTTT.

The chain is built from TRBV30 and TRBJ2-7; a possible D gene is TRBD1 (6 bases). Trimming took 3 bases from V and 0 from J, leaving 9 bases between them. Germline-derived CDR1 and CDR2 are GTSNPN and SVGIG (reference sequence). The CDR3 is made up of 13 amino acids. The CDR3 here is CAWRSDSSYEQYF. The CDR3 region has the DNA TGTGCCTGGAGATCGGACAGCTCCTACGAGCAGTACTTC.

This sequence joins TRBV30 and TRBJ1-3; no firm D call. This CDR3 has 14 residues. Trimming took 0 bases from V and 0 from J, leaving 6 bases between them. Germline V lookup: CDR1 GTSNPN, CDR2 SVGIG (reference sequence). In nucleotides, the CDR3 is TGTGCCTGGAGTGTCGCAGGCTCTGGAAACACCATATATTTT. Protein sequence: CAWSVAGSGNTIYF.

This clone was detected once. V gene TRBV27 combines with J gene TRBJ2-2; 13 bases line up with TRBD2. This CDR3 spans 17 amino acids. From germline, CDR1 is MNHEY and CDR2 SMNVEV (reference sequence). The V and J ends lost 4 bases and 5 bases, in that order; junction bases with no gene match: 7. The CDR3 DNA reads as TGTGCCAGCAGTTATCTCTCGACTAGCGGGGGGACCGGGGAGCTGTTTTTT. Its protein is CASSYLSTSGGTGELFF.

The gene calls are TRBV5-1 and TRBJ2-2, with D tentatively TRBD1 (6 bases). The CDR3 length is 14 residues. Germline V lookup: CDR1 SGHRS, CDR2 YFSETQ. V lost 2 bases and J 6 bases, leaving 11 bases between the germline ends. Written as DNA, the CDR3 is TGCGCCAGCAGCTTAGGGCAGGGGCCCGGGGAGCTGTTTTTT. Its translation: CASSLGQGPGELFF.

This rearrangement joins TRBV5-8 to TRBJ1-5, with 11 nucleotides matching TRBD1. With 4 bases clipped from V and 4 bases from J, the junction kept 10 bases outside the gene matches. The CDR3 extends over 17 amino acids. The germline V gene encodes CDR1 SGHTS and CDR2 YDEGEE. The CDR3 loop reads CASSPPPGQGDNQPQHF. The CDR3 nucleotides read TGTGCCAGCAGCCCCCCCCCGGGACAGGGGGATAATCAGCCCCAGCATTTT.